Shown below are 3 T cell receptor beta chains from a single sample sequenced in a study of blood T cell repertoires in COVID-19. Measured with immunoSEQ multiplex PCR; TCRdb has only the in-frame clones, and not every one. The sample includes approximately 77,000 clones, approximately 76% of them seen just once. The sequenced sample consisted of peripheral blood. The receptors shown here come from a man aged 70-80 years with active or convalescent COVID-19.

The V and J genes are TRBV6-5 and TRBJ1-3; tentative D call: TRBD1 (6 bases). There are 16 residues in the CDR3. Trimming removed 2 bases from V and 4 bases from J, with 15 bases in between. Germline-derived CDR1 and CDR2 are MNHEY and SVGAGI. CDR3 sequence reads: CASSYAAGADGNTIYF. The CDR3 DNA sequence: TGTGCCAGCAGTTACGCAGCAGGGGCCGACGGAAACACCATATATTTT.

This clone was detected many times. This chain uses TRBV7-2 with TRBJ1-2, with D uncertain. CDR1 and CDR2 (germline): SGHTA, FQGNSA. This CDR3 has 13 amino acids. V lost 5 bases, J lost 3 bases, and 10 bases lay in between. CDR3 loop: CASSPQADYGYTF. In DNA, the CDR3 is TGTGCCAGCAGCCCCCAGGCAGACTATGGCTACACCTTC.

The V gene is TRBV12-3 or TRBV12-4, the J gene TRBJ2-7; D might be TRBD1 (7 bases). The CDR3 sequence is 13 residues long. V gave up 3 bases and J gave up 6 bases, with 12 bases separating them. CDR3 sequence: CASSFYRGGEQYF. The DNA for the CDR3 is TGTGCCAGCAGTTTTTACAGGGGAGGCGAGCAGTACTTC.